The rows below give T cell receptor beta chains drawn from one sample of a study of early T cells in non-severe SARS-CoV-2 infection. TCRdb reanalysed the 5' RACE reads using MiXCR and keeps one entry per CDR3 protein. Here the sample spans about 66,000 distinct CDR3 sequences, roughly a fifth being singletons. The sample was whole blood, taken at baseline. These receptors were collected from an adult who was a healthcare worker with PCR-confirmed SARS-CoV-2 infection or an uninfected control (not recorded which). Both conserved end residues are part of each CDR3. The D gene is left open where the match is weak. For some rows the clone size is stated as once, few or many, or as a class when expanded; others skip it.

clone size,J gene,V gene,D gene,CDR3 DNA,CDR3 protein
NA,TRBJ1-2,TRBV5-4,NA,TGTGCCAGCAGCCCGTCCCAGGTTGATGGCTACACCTTC,CASSPSQVDGYTF
NA,TRBJ2-6,TRBV27,NA,TGTGCCAGCAGTCCCGGGGCCTTCTCTGGGGCCAACGTCCTGACTTTC,CASSPGAFSGANVLTF
NA,TRBJ2-3,TRBV5-6,NA,TGTGCCAGCAGCTTTTTCTCCAGGGTGGAGGATACGCAGTATTTT,CASSFFSRVEDTQYF
NA,TRBJ2-1,TRBV9,NA,TGTGCCAGCAGCGTAGGTGGGGCCCAGGATGAGCAGTTCTTC,CASSVGGAQDEQFF
NA,TRBJ2-7,TRBV29-1,TRBD1,TGCAGCGTCGTCGGACAGGGGGCCTCCTACGAGCAGTACTTC,CSVVGQGASYEQYF
NA,TRBJ1-1,TRBV4-1,NA,TGCGCCAGCAGCCAAGATCAGGTTGAAGCTTTCTTT,CASSQDQVEAFF
NA,TRBJ1-5,TRBV19,NA,TGTGCCAGTAGATTGACAGGTCGTAGCAATCAGCCCCAGCATTTT,CASRLTGRSNQPQHF
NA,TRBJ2-1,TRBV2,NA,TGTGCCTGCTCGCTGGGACGGTACAATGAGCAGTTCTTC,CACSLGRYNEQFF
many,TRBJ1-1,TRBV30,TRBD1,TGTGCCTGGAAATTTCCAGGGGGAACTGAAGCTTTCTTT,CAWKFPGGTEAFF
NA,TRBJ1-3,TRBV2,NA,TGTGCCAGCTGGGACGGCCTCTCTGGAAACACCATATATTTT,CASWDGLSGNTIYF
few,TRBJ1-1,TRBV5-1,NA,TGCGCCAGCAGCTTTGAGGGTACGAACACTGAAGCTTTCTTT,CASSFEGTNTEAFF
NA,TRBJ1-1,TRBV9,NA,TGTGCCAGCAGCGTAAGCCCATGGGAAAACACTGAAGCTTTCTTT,CASSVSPWENTEAFF
NA,TRBJ1-1,TRBV7-9,NA,TGTGCCAGCAGCTTCGAACCGAACACTGAAGCTTTCTTT,CASSFEPNTEAFF
few,TRBJ2-7,TRBV20-1,NA,TGCAGTGCTATCTCCAAAAACGAGCAGTACTTC,CSAISKNEQYF
NA,TRBJ2-5,TRBV29-1,NA,TGCAGCGTTGTGCGGTTACAAGAGACCCAGTACTTC,CSVVRLQETQYF
few,TRBJ2-1,TRBV20-1,NA,TGCAGTGCTAGAGATATAGCGGAGTACTACAATGAGCAGTTCTTC,CSARDIAEYYNEQFF
few,TRBJ2-3,TRBV12-3/TRBV12-4,NA,TGTGCCAGCAGCCTGGGCGGCGAGCCTAGCACAGATACGCAGTATTTT,CASSLGGEPSTDTQYF
NA,TRBJ2-1,TRBV19,TRBD2,TGTGCCAGTAGCCGCCGGGAGCGGGGGGGCACTGAGCAGTTCTTC,CASSRRERGGTEQFF
NA,TRBJ2-3,TRBV4-1,TRBD2,TGCGCCAGCAGCCAGGAGGGACTAGCGGGGGGTGATACGCAGTATTTT,CASSQEGLAGGDTQYF
few,TRBJ2-7,TRBV3-1,NA,TGTGCCAGCAGTATTGGGGGTGACTACGAGCAGTACTTC,CASSIGGDYEQYF
few,TRBJ1-4,TRBV5-1,NA,TGCGCCAGCAGAACAGCAGGGTTAGGAGATGAAAAACTGTTTTTT,CASRTAGLGDEKLFF
few,TRBJ1-4,TRBV2,TRBD1,TGTGCCAGCAGTGCGGGGACAGGGGTCGGTGCCCAAAAACTGTTTTTT,CASSAGTGVGAQKLFF
NA,TRBJ1-4,TRBV11-1,NA,TGTGTCAGCTCGGATGTTGCAACTAATGAAAAACTGTTTTTT,CVSSDVATNEKLFF
NA,TRBJ2-1,TRBV20-1,TRBD2,TGCAGTGCTAGAGGACTAGCGGGGGGGAAATCCAATGAGCAGTTCTTC,CSARGLAGGKSNEQFF
few,TRBJ1-2,TRBV19,NA,TGTGCCAGTAGTATAGATTTGACAGCCTATGGCTACACCTTC,CASSIDLTAYGYTF
NA,TRBJ1-6,TRBV27,NA,TGTGCCAGCACCACCGCCCACTCACCCCTCCACTTT,CASTTAHSPLHF
few,TRBJ2-2,TRBV5-4,NA,TGTGCCAGCAGCCTTCAAGTAAACACCGGGGAGCTGTTTTTT,CASSLQVNTGELFF
few,TRBJ2-2,TRBV5-1,TRBD1,TGCGCCAGCAGCTTGACAGGGGACACCGGGGAGCTGTTTTTT,CASSLTGDTGELFF
many,TRBJ2-7,TRBV10-3,TRBD1,TGTGCCATCAGTGACCCGGGACAGGGATGGGACGAGCAGTACTTC,CAISDPGQGWDEQYF
NA,TRBJ2-2,TRBV5-1,NA,TGCGCCAGCAGCTTGGCCGTTCAAACAGGACGTGGCCCTCACGGGGAGCTGTTTTTT,CASSLAVQTGRGPHGELFF
NA,TRBJ1-6,TRBV7-8,NA,TGTGCCAGCAGTTGGGCGGACGGGCCCCTCCACTTT,CASSWADGPLHF
NA,TRBJ2-6,TRBV7-3,TRBD1,TGTGCCAGCAGCCCCGGGACAGGGTCCAACGTCCTGACTTTC,CASSPGTGSNVLTF
NA,TRBJ1-2,TRBV18,NA,TGTGCCAGCTCACCTTCGGACAGCCAAGGCTACACCTTC,CASSPSDSQGYTF
few,TRBJ1-3,TRBV13,NA,TGTGCCAGCAGCTCTGGACCGCTGAGTGGAAACACCATATATTTT,CASSSGPLSGNTIYF
NA,TRBJ1-4,TRBV12-3/TRBV12-4,NA,TGTGCCAGCAGTTTTCTGACAACTAATGAAAAACTGTTTTTT,CASSFLTTNEKLFF
few,TRBJ1-5,TRBV12-3/TRBV12-4,NA,TGTGCCAGCAGTTTAGTGGGGGTCCAGCCCCAGCATTTT,CASSLVGVQPQHF
NA,TRBJ1-2,TRBV3-1,NA,TGTGCCAGCAGCCAAAGGGGGAGTTTTGGCTACACCTTC,CASSQRGSFGYTF